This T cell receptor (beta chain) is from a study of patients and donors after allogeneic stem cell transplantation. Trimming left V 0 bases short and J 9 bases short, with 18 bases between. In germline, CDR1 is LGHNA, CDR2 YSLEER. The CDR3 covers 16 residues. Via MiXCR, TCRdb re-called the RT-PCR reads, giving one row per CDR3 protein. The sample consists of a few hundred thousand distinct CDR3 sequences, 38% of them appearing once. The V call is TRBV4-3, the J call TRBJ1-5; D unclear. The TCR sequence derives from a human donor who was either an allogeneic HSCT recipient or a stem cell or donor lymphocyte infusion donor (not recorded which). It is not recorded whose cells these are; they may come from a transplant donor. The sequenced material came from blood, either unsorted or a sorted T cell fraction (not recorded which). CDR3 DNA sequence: TGCGCCAGCAGCCAAGATACGCAGCCAGGCCATCGGCCCCAGCATTTT. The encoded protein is CASSQDTQPGHRPQHF.